Here is one TCR beta chain with its context. Its antigen remains unidentified. Within one base of it there is no much larger clone, and no base qualities were kept. The CDR3 regions of human TCRbeta chains were analyzed by immunosequencing. Per the authors' processing: TCRs in the repertoires were compared against a reference library of SARS-CoV-2-specific TCRs that had been generated with the MIRA antigen-specificity platform. Breadth was defined as the fraction of unique TCRs that were SARS-CoV-2-associated. Depth was defined as the fraction of total T cells that were SARS-CoV-2-associated. Using the MIRA data, each spike-specific TCR was mapped to the spike region that the TCR reacts to and placed in a CD4 or CD8 class. Log10-transformed breadth and depth values were compared by one-way ANOVA with Sidak's multiple comparisons tests. Not all clones reach the TCRdb copy of this immuneACCESS table, which keeps in-frame sequences only. Checked studies attribute under half of the gap to unresolved V genes and leave the rest unexplained. D and trimming were read from the DNA, whereas the V and J calls and clone size are those reported in that table. The sample yields fewer than 55,000 clones; more than 80% were counted once. The ten top clones hold over 40% of the sample.

This sample's time point label indicates: baseline before first vaccination. Vaccinee samples were obtained from the UK trials COV001 and COV002, which included a single-blind randomized controlled phase 2/3 trial of AZD1222 (ChAdOx1 nCoV-19) in healthy adults. For TCRbeta chain sequencing, PBMC samples from trial participants were taken at day 0 and at day 28 after the second dose. The CDR3 spans 16 residues, from the cysteine through the phenylalanine. Only the CDR3 region is kept as DNA, spanning 48 bases read in frame from base 1. CDR1 and CDR2 are drawn from the germline V gene (reference sequence): SEHNR, FQNEAQ. The germline ends are 24 bases apart after V is trimmed by 7 bases and J by 9 bases. The sample belongs to a study of T cell responses to AZD1222 COVID-19 vaccine (dated by TCRdb to about 2021). Concerning the study at large: AZD1222 recipients with second doses at about 4 weeks or about 12 weeks were pooled, because spike-specific TCR depth and breadth did not differ between schedules. A total of about 250 trial participants underwent TCR sequencing, of whom 200 to 220 had received two doses of AZD1222 and some 26 had received two doses of the MenACWY control vaccine. Enrollment into the trials was organized by age into subgroups of 18-55, 56-69 and 70-plus years, and those subgroups contained roughly 150, 30 and 60 TCR-sequenced participants, respectively.

The full study reports these points: Participants were mostly white British and included more females than males, and it was suggested by the authors that clonal diversity may have been underestimated. Spike-specific TCR breadth and depth rose significantly after two AZD1222 doses compared with day 0 and with MenACWY recipients. The vaccine-associated CD4 TCRs covered the entire spike protein, and the dominant responses fell in regions 160-218 and 743-854. Because no day 14 peak-response samples were available, repertoires were characterized only after the peak T cell response. Conclusions about previously exposed vaccinees were limited because only a handful of AZD1222 recipients were SARS-CoV-2 seropositive at baseline. The 56-69-year group was small, and its depth increase did not reach significance, likely because of low power. Nearly half of unique spike-specific TCRs reportedly recognized epitopes outside regions mutated in the B.1.351 and B.1.1.7 variants.

The rearranged segments are TRBV7-9 and TRBJ2-2; the D gene is perhaps TRBD1 or TRBD2, each of them matching over 5 bases. The sequence was collected from an adult in good health. The sequences come from peripheral blood, collected on day 0 of AZD1222 vaccination. The CDR3 reads as follows: CASTQESGTPVRELFF. The DNA sequence is as follows: TGTGCCAGCACCCAAGAGTCGGGGACCCCCGTCCGGGAGCTGTTTTTT.